This TCR beta chain was recorded in a study of radiation and T cells in renal cell carcinoma. About the research overall: Nephrectomy followed 15 Gy stereotactic body radiation by 4 weeks.

Assay used: immunoSEQ multiplex PCR; TCRdb lists only in-frame clones, some missing. In the table there are tens of thousands of clones, about 86% of which are singletons. This CDR3 has 17 amino acids. Time point denoted: blood 2 weeks post-SBRT. Treatment specified: 15 Gy SBRT to primary tumor, nephrectomy 4 weeks later. This specimen was blood, taken from a patient whose treatment included radiotherapy and nephrectomy. The V and J genes are TRBV21-1 and TRBJ2-7; the table's D call TRBD2 went unverified against the DNA. TRBV21-1 is tagged as a pseudogene. The clonotype comes from a woman between 45 and 60 years old with renal cell carcinoma. The CDR3 nucleotides read TGTGCCAGCAGCAAAGCAGGTGAGTCCCCGGGCTCCTACGAGCAGTACTTC. Residues: CASSKAGESPGSYEQYF.